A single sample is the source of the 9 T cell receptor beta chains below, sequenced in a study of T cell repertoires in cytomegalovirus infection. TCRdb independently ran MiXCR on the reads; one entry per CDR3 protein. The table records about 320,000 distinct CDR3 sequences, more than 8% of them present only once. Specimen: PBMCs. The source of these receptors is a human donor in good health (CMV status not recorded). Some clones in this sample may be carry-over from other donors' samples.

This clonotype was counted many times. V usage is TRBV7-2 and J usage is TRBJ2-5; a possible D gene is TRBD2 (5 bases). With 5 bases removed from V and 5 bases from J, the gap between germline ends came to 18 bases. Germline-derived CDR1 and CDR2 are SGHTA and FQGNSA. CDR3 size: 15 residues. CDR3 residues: CASSPRALQRETQYF. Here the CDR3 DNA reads TGTGCCAGCAGCCCTCGGGCACTCCAGCGGGAGACCCAGTACTTC.

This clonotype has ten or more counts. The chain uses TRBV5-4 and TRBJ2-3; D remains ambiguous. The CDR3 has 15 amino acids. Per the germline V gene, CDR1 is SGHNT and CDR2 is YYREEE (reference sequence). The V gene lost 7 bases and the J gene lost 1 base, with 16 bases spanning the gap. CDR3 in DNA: TGTGCCAGCTCCGGCGGCTGGCGGCGCACAGATACGCAGTATTTT. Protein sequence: CASSGGWRRTDTQYF.

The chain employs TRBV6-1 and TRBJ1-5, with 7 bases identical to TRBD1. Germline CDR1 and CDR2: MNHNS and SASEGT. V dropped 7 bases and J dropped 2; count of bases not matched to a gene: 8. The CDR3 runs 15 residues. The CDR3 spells CASIPQGKGNQPQHF. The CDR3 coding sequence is TGTGCCAGCATTCCACAGGGGAAGGGCAATCAGCCCCAGCATTTT.

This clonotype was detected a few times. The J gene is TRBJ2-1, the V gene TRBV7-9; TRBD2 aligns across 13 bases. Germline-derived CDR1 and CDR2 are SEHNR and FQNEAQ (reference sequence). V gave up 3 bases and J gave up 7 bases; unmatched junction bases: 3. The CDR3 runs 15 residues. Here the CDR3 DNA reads TGTGCCAGCAGCTTGGGGACTAGCGGGATGAATGAGCAGTTCTTC. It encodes CASSLGTSGMNEQFF.

CDR3 nucleotide sequence: TGCGCCAGCAGCTTGGCCTTCGCCTACGAGCAGTACTTC. Translating gives CASSLAFAYEQYF. J is TRBJ2-7 and V is TRBV5-1; D is undetermined. Trimming stripped 0 bases from V and 2 bases from J, with 6 bases between. Germline V gives CDR1 SGHRS, CDR2 YFSETQ. This CDR3 is 13 amino acids long.

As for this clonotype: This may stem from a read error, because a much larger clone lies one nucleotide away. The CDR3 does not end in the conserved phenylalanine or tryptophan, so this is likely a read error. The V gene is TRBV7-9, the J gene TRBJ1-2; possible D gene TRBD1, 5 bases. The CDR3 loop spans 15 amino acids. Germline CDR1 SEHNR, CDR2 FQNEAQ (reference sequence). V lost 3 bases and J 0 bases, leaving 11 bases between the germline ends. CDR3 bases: TGTGCCAGCAGCTTGGGCACAGGTTCTAACTATGGCTACACCTAC. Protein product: CASSLGTGSNYGYTY.

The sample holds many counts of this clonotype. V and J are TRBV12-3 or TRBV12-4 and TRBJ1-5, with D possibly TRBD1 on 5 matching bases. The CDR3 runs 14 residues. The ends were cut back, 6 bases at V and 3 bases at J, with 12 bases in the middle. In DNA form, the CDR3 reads TGTGCCAGCAGCCTGGGGCGAGCCAATCAGCCCCAGCATTTT. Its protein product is CASSLGRANQPQHF.

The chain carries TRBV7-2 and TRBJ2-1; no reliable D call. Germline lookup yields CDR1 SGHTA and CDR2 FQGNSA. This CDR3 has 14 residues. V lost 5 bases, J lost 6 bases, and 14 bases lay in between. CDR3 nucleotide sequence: TGTGCCAGCAGCACGACCCTAGATAGCAATGAGCAGTTCTTC. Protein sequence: CASSTTLDSNEQFF.

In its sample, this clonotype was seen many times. The chain's CDR3 is CASSLGRGGASDEQFF. CDR3 DNA sequence: TGTGCCAGCAGCTTAGGGCGAGGGGGCGCCTCGGATGAGCAGTTCTTC. V gene TRBV7-2 combines with J gene TRBJ2-1; 7 bases fit TRBD1. J lost 8 bases, V lost 1 base, and 11 bases had no gene match. Germline V gives CDR1 SGHTA, CDR2 FQGNSA. This CDR3 is 16 amino acids long. Looking up the rest from reference TRBV7-2 and TRBJ2-1 gives the full variable domain: GAGVSQSPSNKVTEKGKDVELRCDPISGHTALYWYRQSLGQGLEFLIYFQGNSAPDKSGLPSDRFSAERTGGSVSTLTIQRTQQEDSAVYLCASSLGRGGASDEQFFGPGTRLTVL.